The 9 T cell receptor beta chains reported below all come from one sample, sequenced in a study of prognosis after radiotherapy for stage I lung cancer. Starting from genomic DNA, TCR beta CDR3 was amplified through two-round multiplex PCR. The first PCR round targeted every TRBV and TRBJ gene with specific primers. TCRdb independently ran MiXCR on the multiplex PCR reads; one entry per CDR3 protein. The sample contains tens of thousands of distinct CDR3 sequences, around 27% of which appear only once. This specimen was PBMCs, taken before or after stereotactic body radiation therapy (not recorded which). These receptors all come from a donor aged 50 or older with non-small cell lung cancer.

This clonotype was observed many times. The chain recombines TRBV20-1 with TRBJ2-2, with D possibly being TRBD1 (5 bases). Germline loops: CDR1 DFQATT, CDR2 SNEGSKA (reference sequence). V lost 5 bases to trimming and J lost 4 bases, with 8 bases between them. The CDR3 length is 12 residues. Here the CDR3 DNA reads TGCAGTGCTCAGGGCGGCACCGGGGAGCTGTTTTTT. It encodes CSAQGGTGELFF.

This clonotype occurred a few times. This chain joins TRBV4-1 and TRBJ1-4; no firm D call. Per the germline V gene, CDR1 is MGHRA and CDR2 is YSYEKL. V was cut by 0 bases and J by 3 bases, with 8 bases left in between. CDR3 length equals 15 residues. CDR3: CASSQDRGSNEKLFF. CDR3 nucleotide sequence: TGCGCCAGCAGCCAAGATCGAGGATCTAATGAAAAACTGTTTTTT.

In its sample, this clonotype was seen many times. The chain employs TRBV7-8 and TRBJ2-7, with D possibly called TRBD1 or TRBD2 (5 bases each). Germline V lookup: CDR1 SGHVS, CDR2 FQNEAQ. The CDR3 consists of 14 residues. V was trimmed by 2 bases and J by 4 bases, leaving 12 bases between them. The CDR3 DNA is TGTGCCAGCAGCTTACTGGGACCCACTTACGAGCAGTACTTC. Its protein is CASSLLGPTYEQYF.

The sample holds many counts of this clonotype. V and J are TRBV4-1 and TRBJ1-2; 8 positions match TRBD1. The CDR3 runs 15 residues. After removal of 2 bases from V and 7 bases from J, the junction contained 9 bases not matched to a gene. Germline V lookup: CDR1 MGHRA, CDR2 YSYEKL. CDR3 nucleotides: TGCGCCAGCAGCCAAACCGGACAGGGACCTATTGGCTACACCTTC. Translated, it gives CASSQTGQGPIGYTF.

This clonotype was observed a few times. A far larger clone is only one base removed, so a read error is likely. V and J are TRBV6-2 or TRBV6-3 and TRBJ1-5; 10 bases map to TRBD1. J gave up 7 bases and V 8 bases, and 11 bases lay outside the gene matches. Germline values: CDR1 MNHEY, CDR2 SVGEGT. The CDR3 is 15 residues long. This CDR3 is CASQLGQGLGQPQHF. In DNA form, the CDR3 reads TGTGCCAGCCAATTGGGACAGGGGCTTGGACAGCCCCAGCATTTT.

This clonotype was detected ten times or more. The genes are TRBV7-3 and TRBJ2-3; TRBD2 is a possible D gene (7 bases). CDR3 size: 14 residues. V dropped 5 bases and J dropped 4 bases, with 13 bases sitting between them. Germline assignment: CDR1 SGHTA and CDR2 FQGTGA. The CDR3 DNA sequence: TGTGCCAGCAGCCAAGTGGGGGGGCCAGATACGCAGTATTTT. It encodes CASSQVGGPDTQYF.

This clonotype was found many times. The chain is built from TRBV7-2 and TRBJ1-5; D is uncertain. Trimming removed 4 bases from V and 1 base from J, with 8 bases in between. Germline CDR1 and CDR2: SGHTA and FQGNSA. The CDR3 totals 14 residues. In nucleotides, the CDR3 is TGTGCCAGCAGCTCCCGACCGAGCAATCAGCCCCAGCATTTT. It codes for CASSSRPSNQPQHF.

There are many counts of this clonotype. The V and J genes are TRBV19 and TRBJ1-1; D unclear. Germline V CDR1 and CDR2: LNHDA, SQIVND (reference sequence). CDR3 size: 14 residues. V was cut by 0 bases and J by 1 base, with 6 bases left in between. The CDR3 DNA is TGTGCCAGTAGTATAGATCGGGGGAACACTGAAGCTTTCTTT. Its protein is CASSIDRGNTEAFF. Variable domain in full (rest from reference TRBV19 and TRBJ1-1): DGGITQSPKYLFRKEGQNVTLSCEQNLNHDAMYWYRQDPGQGLRLIYYSQIVNDFQKGDIAEGYSVSREKKESFPLTVTSAQKNPTAFYLCASSIDRGNTEAFFGQGTRLTVV.

This clonotype was counted at least ten times. An end of the junction differs from the germline gene, which may be a read error. This chain uses TRBV15 with TRBJ1-1; D unresolved. CDR1 and CDR2 from the germline V gene are LNHNV and YYDKDF (reference sequence). The CDR3 has 14 amino acids. CDR3 DNA: TGTGCCACCAGCCGAGAGACGAGGGCCACTGAAGCTTTCTTT. As protein: CATSRETRATEAFF.